Listed below are T cell receptor beta chains from one sample, sequenced in a study of tumor-infiltrating lymphocytes in primary liver carcinoma. MiXCR, applied by TCRdb to the multiplex PCR reads, yields one record per CDR3 protein. The sample has about 120,000 distinct CDR3 sequences, approximately 71% seen once. Material: tumor-adjacent normal liver tissue. The receptors here all came from a woman aged 60-70 years with primary liver carcinoma and hepatitis B virus infection. The CDR3 runs from the conserved cysteine through the conserved F or W. Each record gives: clone size, J gene, D gene, V gene, CDR3 protein, CDR3 DNA. D genes are given only for firm matches. Where a row states a size, it is once, few, many or the class of an expanded clone; other rows omit it.

. TRBJ2-7 TRBD1 TRBV6-2/TRBV6-3 CATRTGGSTYEQYF TGTGCCACCAGAACAGGGGGGTCCACCTATGAGCAGTACTTC
. TRBJ2-7 TRBD2 TRBV4-2 CASSPMVRELYEQYF TGTGCCAGCAGTCCCATGGTGCGGGAGCTTTACGAGCAGTACTTC
. TRBJ2-2 . TRBV11-2 CASSSKNSNAGELFF TGTGCCAGCAGTTCTAAAAACTCGAACGCCGGGGAGCTGTTTTTT
few TRBJ2-3 . TRBV11-2 CASPWADTQYF TGTGCCAGCCCCTGGGCGGATACGCAGTATTTT
medium-sized TRBJ2-3 TRBD2 TRBV11-2 CASSRTSGDTQYF TGTGCCAGCAGCCGGACTAGCGGCGATACGCAGTATTTT
. TRBJ2-1 . TRBV11-2 CASNLGGLVFHEQFF TGTGCCAGCAACTTAGGTGGATTAGTCTTCCATGAGCAGTTCTTC
few TRBJ2-1 TRBD2 TRBV28 CASSLLRLAGGGEQFF TGTGCCAGCAGTTTACTTAGACTAGCGGGAGGGGGTGAGCAGTTCTTC
. TRBJ2-1 TRBD1 TRBV6-5 CASGPRDRRTNEQFF TGTGCCAGCGGGCCGAGGGACAGAAGAACCAATGAGCAGTTTTTC
. TRBJ2-2 . TRBV28 CANTPVADTGELFF TGTGCTAACACCCCGGTGGCAGACACCGGGGAGCTGTTTTTT
. TRBJ2-3 TRBD2 TRBV11-1 CASSPASGTNRQYF TGTGCCAGCAGCCCCGCTAGCGGCACAAATAGGCAGTATTTT